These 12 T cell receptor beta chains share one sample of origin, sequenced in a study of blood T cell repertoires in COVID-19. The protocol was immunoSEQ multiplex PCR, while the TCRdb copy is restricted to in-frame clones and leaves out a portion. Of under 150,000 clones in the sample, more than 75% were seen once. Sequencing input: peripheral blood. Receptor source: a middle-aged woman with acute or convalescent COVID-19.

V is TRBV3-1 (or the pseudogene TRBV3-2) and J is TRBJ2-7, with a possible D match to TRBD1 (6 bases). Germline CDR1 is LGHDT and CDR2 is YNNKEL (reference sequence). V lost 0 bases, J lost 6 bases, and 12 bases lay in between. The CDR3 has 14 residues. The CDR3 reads CASSQENRDTEQYF. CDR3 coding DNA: TGTGCCAGCAGCCAAGAAAACCGGGACACCGAGCAGTACTTC.

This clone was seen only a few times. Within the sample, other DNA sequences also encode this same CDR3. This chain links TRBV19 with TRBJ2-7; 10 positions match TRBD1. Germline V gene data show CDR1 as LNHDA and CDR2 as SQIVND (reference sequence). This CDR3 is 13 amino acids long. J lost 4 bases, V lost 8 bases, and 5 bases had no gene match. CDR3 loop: CASSGTGVYEQYF. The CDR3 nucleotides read TGTGCCAGTTCCGGGACAGGGGTGTACGAGCAGTACTTC.

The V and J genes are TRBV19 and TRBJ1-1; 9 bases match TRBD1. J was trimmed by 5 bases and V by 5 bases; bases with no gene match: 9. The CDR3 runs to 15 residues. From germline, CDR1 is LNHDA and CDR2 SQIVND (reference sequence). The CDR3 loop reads CASSPSGTGRTEAFF. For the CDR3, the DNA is TGTGCCAGTAGTCCCTCCGGGACAGGGAGGACTGAAGCTTTCTTT.

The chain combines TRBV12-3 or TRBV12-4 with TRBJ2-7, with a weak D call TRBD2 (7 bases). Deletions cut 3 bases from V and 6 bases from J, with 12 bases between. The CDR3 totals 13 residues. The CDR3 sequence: CASSFGGPGEQYF. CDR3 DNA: TGTGCCAGCAGTTTCGGGGGGCCGGGCGAGCAGTACTTC.

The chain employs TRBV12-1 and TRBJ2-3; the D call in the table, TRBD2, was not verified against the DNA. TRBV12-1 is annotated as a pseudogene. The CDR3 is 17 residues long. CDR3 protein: CASSFRLAGGLTDTQYF. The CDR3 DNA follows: TGTGCCAGCAGCTTTCGACTAGCGGGGGGGCTTACAGATACGCAGTATTTT.

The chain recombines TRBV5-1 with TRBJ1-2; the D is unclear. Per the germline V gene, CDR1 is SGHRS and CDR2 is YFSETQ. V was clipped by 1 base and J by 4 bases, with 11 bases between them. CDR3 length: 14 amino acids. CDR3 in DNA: TGCGCCAGCAGCTTGAGGCCTAGATCCTATGGCTACACCTTC. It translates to CASSLRPRSYGYTF.

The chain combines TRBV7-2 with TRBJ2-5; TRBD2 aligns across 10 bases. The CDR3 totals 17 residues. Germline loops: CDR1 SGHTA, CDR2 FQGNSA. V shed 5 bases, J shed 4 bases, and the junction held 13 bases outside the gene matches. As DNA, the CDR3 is TGTGCCAGCAGCAAACCCCGGACAGCGGGGGGGGGAGAGACCCAGTACTTC. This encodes CASSKPRTAGGGETQYF.

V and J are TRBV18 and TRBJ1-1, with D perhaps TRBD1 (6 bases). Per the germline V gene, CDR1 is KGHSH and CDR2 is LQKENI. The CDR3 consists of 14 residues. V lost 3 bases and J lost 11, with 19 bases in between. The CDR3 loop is CASSPNTGHELAFF. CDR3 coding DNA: TGTGCCAGCTCACCGAATACAGGGCACGAATTGGCTTTCTTT. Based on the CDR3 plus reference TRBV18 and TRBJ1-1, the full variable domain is NAGVMQNPRHLVRRRGQEARLRCSPMKGHSHVYWYRQLPEEGLKFMVYLQKENIIDESGMPKERFSAEFPKEGPSILRIQQVVRGDSAAYFCASSPNTGHELAFFGQGTRLTVV.

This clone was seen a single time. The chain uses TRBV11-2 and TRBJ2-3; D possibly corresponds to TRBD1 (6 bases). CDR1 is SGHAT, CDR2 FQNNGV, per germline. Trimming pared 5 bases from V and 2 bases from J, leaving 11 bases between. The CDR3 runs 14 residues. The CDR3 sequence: CASSKGHNTDTQYF. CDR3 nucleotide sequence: TGTGCCAGCAGCAAGGGACACAACACAGATACGCAGTATTTT.

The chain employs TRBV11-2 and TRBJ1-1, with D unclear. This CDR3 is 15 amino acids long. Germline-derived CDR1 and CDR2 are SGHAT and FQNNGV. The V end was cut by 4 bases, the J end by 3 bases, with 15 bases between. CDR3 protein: CASSSVWSPHTEAFF. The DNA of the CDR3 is TGTGCCAGCAGCTCGGTATGGTCACCGCACACTGAAGCTTTCTTT.

The chain's CDR3 is CASSQVQAQETQYF. In DNA form, the CDR3 reads TGCGCCAGCAGCCAAGTTCAGGCTCAAGAGACCCAGTACTTC. The chain uses TRBV4-1 and TRBJ2-5; D gene unclear. V gave up 1 base and J gave up 2 bases, with 8 bases separating them. The CDR3 has 14 amino acids. Looked up from germline, CDR1 is MGHRA and CDR2 is YSYEKL.

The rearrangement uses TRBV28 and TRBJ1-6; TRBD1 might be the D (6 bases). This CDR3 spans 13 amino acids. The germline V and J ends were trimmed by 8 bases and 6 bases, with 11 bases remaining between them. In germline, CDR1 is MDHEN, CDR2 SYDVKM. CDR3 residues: CASFDRINSPLHF. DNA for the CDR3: TGTGCCAGCTTCGACAGGATTAATTCACCCCTCCACTTT.